The 30 T cell receptor beta chains below come from one sample, sequenced in a study of tumor and adjacent non-tumor tissue in lung cancer. This sample's RNA came from whole unsorted tissue. TCRbeta libraries were built with three rounds of nested PCR, modified from ARM-PCR. TCRdb re-called the multiplex PCR reads through MiXCR, storing one row per CDR3 protein. This table has about 110,000 distinct CDR3 sequences, 75% to 90% appearing once. Input material: lung tumor tissue. All receptors derive from a man between 65 and 80 years old with non-small cell lung cancer.

About this clonotype: One end of the junction does not line up with germline, which may come from a read error. The chain combines TRBV5-6 with TRBJ2-7, with D possibly TRBD2 on 5 matching bases. CDR3 length: 14 amino acids. CDR1 is SGHDT, CDR2 YYEEEE, per germline. The CDR3, as DNA: TGTGTCAGCAATCCGGGCGGGTGGTCCTACGAGCAGTACTTC. As protein: CVSNPGGWSYEQYF.

As to this clonotype: Because it lacks the conserved phenylalanine or tryptophan at the end, this CDR3 is likely a read error. The chain has TRBV29-1 and TRBJ1-1; D gene ambiguous. V lost 4 bases to trimming and J lost 6 bases, with 12 bases between them. The CDR3 extends over 12 amino acids. CDR1 and CDR2 (germline): SQVTM, ANQGSEA. This CDR3 reads CSVVVGRPEAFL. CDR3 nucleotide sequence: TGCAGCGTTGTGGTGGGGAGGCCTGAAGCTTTCCTT.

The chain uses TRBV13 and TRBJ2-7, with 10 bases lining up with TRBD2. Germline CDR1 reads PRHDT; CDR2 reads FYEKMQ (reference sequence). Unmatched junction bases numbered 9, after V lost 7 bases and J lost 3 bases. The CDR3 covers 15 residues. The CDR3 DNA sequence: TGTGCCAGCAATTACAAGACTAGCGGGTGCTACGAGCAGTACTTC. Encoded protein: CASNYKTSGCYEQYF.

Details on this clonotype: One end of the junction does not line up with germline, which may come from a read error. This chain links TRBV5-1 with TRBJ1-1, with D maybe TRBD1 (6 bases). Germline lookup yields CDR1 SGHRS and CDR2 YFSETQ. The CDR3 extends over 14 amino acids. The CDR3 loop reads CASSLGGWYTEAFF. CDR3 sequence (DNA): TGCGCCAGCAGCTTAGGGGGTTGGTACACTGAAGCTTTCTTC.

As concerns this clonotype: One junction end disagrees with the germline gene, perhaps due to a read error. This chain joins TRBV6-2 or TRBV6-3 and TRBJ2-1, with D perhaps given as TRBD1 or TRBD2 (5 bases each). Germline-derived CDR1 and CDR2 are MNHEY and SVGEGT. The CDR3 covers 13 residues. CDR3 in amino acids: CASARGSYNELLF. In DNA form, the CDR3 reads TGTGCCAGCGCTCGGGGCTCCTACAATGAGCTGTTATTC.

As for this clonotype: A junction boundary mismatches the germline segment, possibly from a read error. The chain links TRBV6-5 to TRBJ2-7; TRBD2 is a possible D gene (6 bases). The CDR3 is 15 residues long. Germline V CDR1 and CDR2: MNHEY, SVGAGI. The CDR3: CAVGRRLVSSYGQYF. The CDR3 DNA reads TGTGCCGTCGGAAGGAGACTAGTAAGTTCTTACGGGCAGTACTTC.

This clonotype was seen a handful of times. The chain uses TRBV27 and TRBJ2-7; tentative D call: TRBD2 (6 bases). This CDR3 spans 16 amino acids. The ends were cut back, 5 bases at V and 7 bases at J, with 24 bases in the middle. CDR1 is MNHEY, CDR2 SMNVEV, per germline (reference sequence). Here the CDR3 reads CASSPRTYDLGGEQYF. In DNA form, the CDR3 reads TGTGCCAGCAGTCCAAGGACATACGACCTCGGAGGGGAGCAGTACTTC.

As to this clonotype: The CDR3 end shows no conserved phenylalanine or tryptophan, and so a read error is likely. The genes are TRBV14 and TRBJ2-6, with a weak D call TRBD1 (5 bases). Per the germline V gene, CDR1 is SGHDN and CDR2 is FVKESK. The CDR3 runs 16 residues. The CDR3 is CASSRSTISGANLLTL. CDR3 coding DNA: TGTGCCAGCAGCCGGAGTACCATATCTGGGGCCAACCTCCTGACTCTC.

This clonotype was counted a single time. This sequence joins TRBV20-1 and TRBJ2-1, with TRBD2 matching 15 bases. The CDR3 loop spans 13 amino acids. Germline CDR1 is DFQATT and CDR2 is SNEGSKA (reference sequence). Losses at the gene ends were 8 bases for V and 12 bases for J; bases not matched to a gene: 8. CDR3 residues: CSIWTSGGAAQFF. CDR3 sequence (DNA): TGCAGTATTTGGACTAGCGGGGGGGCCGCGCAGTTCTTC.

This clonotype was counted a few times. The chain combines TRBV10-1 with TRBJ2-3; tentatively, D is TRBD1 (5 bases). V dropped 9 bases and J dropped 1 base, with 17 bases sitting between them. This CDR3 contains 15 residues. From germline, CDR1 is WNHNN and CDR2 SYGVQD (reference sequence). CDR3: CASTDGAAGTDTQYF. CDR3 DNA: TGCGCCAGTACTGATGGGGCGGCTGGCACAGATACGCAGTATTTT.

A word on this clonotype: Without the conserved terminal phenylalanine or tryptophan, this CDR3 likely stems from a read error. The chain employs TRBV12-3 or TRBV12-4 and TRBJ2-5; 8 nucleotides line up with TRBD2. This CDR3 comprises 20 residues. CDR3 sequence reads: CASRKSDHPTSELHQETQYI. DNA for the CDR3: TGTGCCAGCAGAAAAAGCGACCACCCGACTAGCGAGCTTCACCAGGAGACCCAGTACATC.

Comment on this clonotype: Mismatch with germline at one junction end may stem from a read error. The chain couples TRBV10-2 to TRBJ2-5; D is uncertain. CDR3 length equals 15 residues. Per germline, CDR1 WSHSY and CDR2 SAAADI. CDR3: CASSGSGLGMETQYF. CDR3 DNA: TGCGCCAGTAGTGGTTCCGGCCTAGGAATGGAGACCCAGTACTTC.

This clonotype was seen a few times. The gene calls are TRBV6-1 and TRBJ2-1; D is uncertain. From germline, CDR1 is MNHNS and CDR2 SASEGT. Trimming removed 5 bases at V and 9 bases at J, with 11 bases between. The CDR3 extends over 12 amino acids. CDR3 sequence: CASSLSRSEQFF. CDR3 bases: TGTGCCAGCAGTCTATCTAGAAGTGAGCAGTTCTTC.

Note on this clonotype: The conserved closing phenylalanine or tryptophan is absent in this CDR3, likely reflecting a read error. As DNA, the CDR3 is TGCAGTGCAACCCCGGGTGTAGTCTACGAACAGTACATC. This sequence encodes CSATPGVVYEQYI. The rearrangement links TRBV20-1 to TRBJ2-7; D call uncertain. Germline assignment: CDR1 DFQATT and CDR2 SNEGSKA (reference sequence). The CDR3 totals 13 residues.

Note on this clonotype: A single base separates this from a much larger clone, so it may be a read error. V usage is TRBV7-8 and J usage is TRBJ1-2; 8 positions match TRBD1. Germline assignment: CDR1 SGHVS and CDR2 FQNEAQ. Germline trimming cut 5 bases from V and 3 bases from J; bases unmatched to any gene: 2. The CDR3 has 13 amino acids. CDR3 residues: CASSPGGDYGYTF. CDR3 sequence (DNA): TGTGCCAGCAGCCCAGGGGGCGACTATGGCTACACCTTC. Supplemented by reference TRBV7-8 and TRBJ1-2, the full variable domain reads GAGVSQSPRYKVAKRGQDVALRCDPISGHVSLFWYQQALGQGPEFLTYFQNEAQLDKSGLPSDRFFAERPEGSVSTLKIQRTQQEDSAVYLCASSPGGDYGYTFGSGTRLTVV.

As concerns this clonotype: The germline gene is not matched at one end of the junction; a read error may be the cause. The J gene is TRBJ2-7, the V gene TRBV12-3 or TRBV12-4; no clear D. The CDR3 is made up of 15 amino acids. This CDR3 is CASSHGWEGIYEQYF. The CDR3 DNA follows: TGCGCCAGCAGTCACGGATGGGAAGGGATCTACGAGCAGTACTTC.

Notes on this clonotype: A junction end diverges from the germline sequence, so it may reflect a read error. The rearrangement links TRBV6-1 to TRBJ2-7; 7 bases align to TRBD1. The CDR3 covers 15 residues. Germline V gene sequence: CDR1 MNHNS, CDR2 SASEGT. CDR3 loop: CASSDVGTATYQQYF. CDR3 nucleotide sequence: TGTGCCAGCAGTGATGTCGGGACAGCGACCTACCAGCAGTACTTC.

With respect to this clonotype: At one of its ends the junction is not consistent with the germline gene, which may arise from a read error. The gene calls are TRBV7-9 and TRBJ2-5; either TRBD1 or TRBD2 may fit D (5 bases each). CDR1 SEHNR and CDR2 FQNEAQ come from the germline V gene (reference sequence). The CDR3 has 15 residues. The CDR3: CHSSLVVRGRETQYF. The CDR3 DNA follows: TGTCACAGCAGCTTAGTCGTGAGGGGCCGAGAGACCCAATACTTC.

The J gene is TRBJ2-7, the V gene TRBV6-6, with 7 bases identical to TRBD1. The germline V gene has CDR1 MNHNY and CDR2 SVGAGI (reference sequence). The V segment lost 0 bases and the J segment 0 bases; nucleotides outside the gene matches: 5. The CDR3 is made up of 16 amino acids. CDR3: CASSYSLGQPSYEQYF. The DNA of the CDR3 is TGTGCCAGCAGTTACTCTCTGGGACAGCCCTCCTACGAGCAGTACTTC.

As concerns this clonotype: Its ends do not fully match the called genes, so a read error is possible. CDR3 protein: CASSQYGRGANIGELFF. The CDR3 DNA reads TGTGCCAGCAGCCAGTATGGGCGGGGGGCCAACATCGGGGAGCTGTTTTTT. The chain combines TRBV4-2 with TRBJ2-2, with 8 bases lining up with TRBD2. The CDR3 is made up of 17 amino acids. CDR1 LGHNA and CDR2 YNFKEQ come from the germline V gene.

With respect to this clonotype: At one end, the junction sequence differs from germline, possibly due to a read error. V usage is TRBV11-2 and J usage is TRBJ1-2; D call uncertain. Germline CDR1 and CDR2: SGHAT and FQNNGV. The length of the CDR3 is 15 residues. As DNA, the CDR3 is TGTGCAAGCAGCTTAAAGGTGGACGCAAGCCTCGGCTACACCTTT. This sequence encodes CASSLKVDASLGYTF.

To note about this clonotype: At one end, the junction sequence differs from germline, possibly due to a read error. The chain recombines TRBV5-5 with TRBJ2-1; D is undetermined. This CDR3 region has 13 residues. CDR1 is SGHKS and CDR2 is YYEKEE in the germline V gene (reference sequence). The CDR3 is CASSLAGYNEQLF. The CDR3 DNA follows: TGTGCCAGCAGCTTAGCCGGTTACAATGAGCAGCTCTTC.

Turning to this clonotype: One junction end disagrees with the germline gene, perhaps due to a read error. This chain uses TRBV12-3 or TRBV12-4 with TRBJ2-5; no reliable D call. The CDR3 has 12 residues. Written as DNA, the CDR3 is TGTCCCAGCAGTGGTTTAGGGGAGACCCAGTACTTC. It specifies CPSSGLGETQYF.

This clonotype was counted only a few times. This rearrangement joins TRBV2 to TRBJ1-6; no firm D call. Trimming shortened V by 8 bases and J by 8 bases, and 10 bases separated the two germline ends. Per germline, CDR1 SNHLY and CDR2 FYNNEI. The CDR3 is made up of 12 amino acids. Here the CDR3 reads CASCAVYSPLHF. In DNA form, the CDR3 reads TGTGCCAGCTGCGCAGTCTATTCACCCCTCCACTTT.

At least ten counts were recorded for this clonotype. This sequence joins TRBV10-3 and TRBJ1-1; TRBD1 matches at 8 bases. Germline trimming cut 5 bases from V and 6 bases from J; bases unmatched to any gene: 8. This CDR3 is 14 amino acids long. Germline CDR1 is ENHRY and CDR2 is SYGVKD. The CDR3 DNA is TGTGCCATCAGTAAGACAGGGGCAAGGGCTGAAGCTTTCTTT. Translated, it gives CAISKTGARAEAFF.

Remarks on this clonotype: Given the absence of the conserved phenylalanine or tryptophan at the CDR3 end, a read error is likely. The J gene is TRBJ2-3, the V gene TRBV12-3 or TRBV12-4; D gene uncertain. This CDR3 comprises 15 residues. This CDR3 is CASSLTTVGTDSQYI. The CDR3 DNA sequence: TGTGCCAGCAGTTTAACAACGGTAGGCACAGATTCGCAGTATATT.

This clonotype is a singleton in its sample. This chain connects TRBV12-3 or TRBV12-4 to TRBJ1-6; 11 bases are a match to TRBD1. This CDR3 is 15 amino acids long. The CDR3 here is CTNNLGGQGVSPLHF. The CDR3 region has the DNA TGTACCAACAATTTAGGGGGACAGGGGGTTTCACCCCTCCACTTT.

With respect to this clonotype: The final CDR3 position lacks the conserved phenylalanine or tryptophan, pointing to a likely read error. No DNA is shown, since the ends of the CDR3 on it are uncertain; the CDR3 is the one TCRdb lists. The rearrangement links TRBV7-8 to TRBJ2-5; the listed D gene, TRBD1, was not tested against the DNA. The CDR3 length equals 17 residues, ends included. Germline V CDR1 and CDR2: SGHVS, FQNEAQ. The CDR3 loop is CASSLASSGTGGETQNS.

J is TRBJ1-6 and V is TRBV6-1, with D possibly matching TRBD1 (5 bases). CDR3 length equals 13 residues. Trimming cost V 8 bases and J 7 bases, with 12 bases left between them. CDR1 is MNHNS, CDR2 SASEGT, per germline. The CDR3 DNA sequence: TGTGCCAGCCGTGGACATCCGAATTCACCCCTCCACTTT. Protein product: CASRGHPNSPLHF.

Remarks on this clonotype: At one of its ends the junction is not consistent with the germline gene, which may arise from a read error. The rearrangement links TRBV29-1 to TRBJ1-2, with D unclear. Germline loops: CDR1 SQVTM, CDR2 ANQGSEA. CDR3 length equals 13 residues. CDR3 sequence reads: CSAFGTVNYGYTF. CDR3 sequence (DNA): TGTAGCGCATTCGGCACGGTGAACTATGGGTACACCTTC.